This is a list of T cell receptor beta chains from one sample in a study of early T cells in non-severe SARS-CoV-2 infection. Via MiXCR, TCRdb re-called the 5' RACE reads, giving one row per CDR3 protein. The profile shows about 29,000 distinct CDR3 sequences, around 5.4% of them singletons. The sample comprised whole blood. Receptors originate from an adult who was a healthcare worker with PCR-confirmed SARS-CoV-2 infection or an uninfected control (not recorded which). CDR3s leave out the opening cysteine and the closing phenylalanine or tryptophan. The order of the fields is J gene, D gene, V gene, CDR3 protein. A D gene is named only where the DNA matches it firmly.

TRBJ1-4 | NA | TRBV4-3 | ASSPEGANEKLF
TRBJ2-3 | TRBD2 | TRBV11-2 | ASSPTILAGEVTDTQY
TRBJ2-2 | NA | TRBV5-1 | ASSLGWNTGELF
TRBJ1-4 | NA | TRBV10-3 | AISESQGALEKLF
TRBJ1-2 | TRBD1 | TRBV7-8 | ASRNRGTRYGYT
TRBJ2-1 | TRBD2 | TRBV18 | ASSPREFSYNEQF
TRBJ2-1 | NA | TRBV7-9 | ASSLLGRGGHNEQF
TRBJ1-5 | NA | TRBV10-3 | AISAGRGASPNQPQH
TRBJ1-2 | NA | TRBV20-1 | SAKDSSYGYT
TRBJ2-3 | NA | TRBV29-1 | SVRAGDTQY
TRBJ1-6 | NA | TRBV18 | ASSPQTGKSTPLH
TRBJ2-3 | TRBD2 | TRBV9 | ASSVDGPSGDTQY
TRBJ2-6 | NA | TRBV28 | ASSLASSGANVLT
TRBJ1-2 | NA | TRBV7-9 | ASHGPSNYGYT
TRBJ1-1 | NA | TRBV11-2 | ASSLVQTPFEAF
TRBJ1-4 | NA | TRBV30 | AWSGTDEKLF
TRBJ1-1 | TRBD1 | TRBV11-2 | ASSSRTGGPTEAF
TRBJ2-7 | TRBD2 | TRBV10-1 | ASSELLAGGEQY
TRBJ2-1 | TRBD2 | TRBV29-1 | SVVSGGSYNEQF
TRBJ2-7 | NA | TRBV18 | ASSPMIQGRSEQY
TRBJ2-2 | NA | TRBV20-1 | SARDRDRSPTGELF
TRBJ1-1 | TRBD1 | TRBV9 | ASSVGQGRTEAF
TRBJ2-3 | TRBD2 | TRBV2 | ASSTRLAGAGDTQY
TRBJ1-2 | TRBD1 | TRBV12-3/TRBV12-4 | ASSLEQGGSDYGYT
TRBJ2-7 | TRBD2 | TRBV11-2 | ASTPGLLAAYEQY
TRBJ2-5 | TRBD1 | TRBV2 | ASSYGQGETQY
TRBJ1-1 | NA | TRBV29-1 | SVDSMNTEAF
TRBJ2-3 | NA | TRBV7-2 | ASSYQGGLDTQY
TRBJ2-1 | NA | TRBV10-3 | AISENSFNEQF
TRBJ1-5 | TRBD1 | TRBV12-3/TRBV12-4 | ASSSDRGPAQPQH
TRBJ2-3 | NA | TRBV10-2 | ASSGAVSTDTQY
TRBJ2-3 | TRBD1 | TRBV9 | ASSITDRVEVTDTQY
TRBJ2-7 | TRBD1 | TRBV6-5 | ASRQLPGTGNYEQY
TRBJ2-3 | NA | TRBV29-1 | SGTGLGGVRDTQY
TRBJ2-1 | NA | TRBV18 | ASSPNPSSYNEQF
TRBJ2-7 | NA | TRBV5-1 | ASSLRGRAYEQY